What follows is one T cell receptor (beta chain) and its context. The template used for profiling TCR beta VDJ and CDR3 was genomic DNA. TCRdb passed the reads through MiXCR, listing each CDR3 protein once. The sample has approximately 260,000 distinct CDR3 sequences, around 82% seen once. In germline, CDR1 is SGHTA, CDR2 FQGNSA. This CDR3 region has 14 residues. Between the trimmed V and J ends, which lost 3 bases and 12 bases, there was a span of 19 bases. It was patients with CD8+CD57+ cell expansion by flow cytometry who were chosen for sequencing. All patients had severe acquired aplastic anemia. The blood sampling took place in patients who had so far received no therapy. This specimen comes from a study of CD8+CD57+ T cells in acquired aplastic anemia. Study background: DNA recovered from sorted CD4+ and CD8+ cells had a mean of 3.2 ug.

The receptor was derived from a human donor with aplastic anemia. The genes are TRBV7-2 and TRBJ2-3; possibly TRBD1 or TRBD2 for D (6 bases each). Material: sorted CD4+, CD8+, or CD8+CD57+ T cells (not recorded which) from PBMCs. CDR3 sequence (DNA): TGTGCCAGCAGCTTTCAGGCAGGCGGGACAACCCAGTATTTT. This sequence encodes CASSFQAGGTTQYF. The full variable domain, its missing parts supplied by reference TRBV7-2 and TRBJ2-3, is GAGVSQSPSNKVTEKGKDVELRCDPISGHTALYWYRQSLGQGLEFLIYFQGNSAPDKSGLPSDRFSAERTGGSVSTLTIQRTQQEDSAVYLCASSFQAGGTTQYFGPGTRLTVL.